This T cell receptor (beta chain) emerged from a study of T-cell memory formation after mild COVID-19. This clonotype was seen many times. Each CDR3 protein is one row after TCRdb ran MiXCR on the 5' RACE reads. Of fewer than 110,000 distinct CDR3 sequences detected, approximately 14% appear once; the ten largest clones hold approximately 43%. The germline gives CDR1 DFQATT, CDR2 SNEGSKA (reference sequence). This CDR3 comprises 17 residues. V dropped 1 base and J dropped 2; count of bases not matched to a gene: 10. The sequence came from a man in his late teens or twenties who had mild COVID-19 (a few samples of this study predate the infection). Cell type and time point are not known. The sequencing input was PBMCs or a T cell subset sorted from them (not recorded which). The gene calls are TRBV20-1 and TRBJ2-3, with 9 bases lining up with TRBD2. DNA of the CDR3: TGCAGTGCTAGAGTTGCGGGGGGGGCCACTACCACAGATACGCAGTATTTT. Its protein product is CSARVAGGATTTDTQYF.